This record covers a single T cell receptor beta chain. Antigen unknown. The data were obtained in a study of cytomegalovirus exposure and HLA in healthy donors. The PCR made use of 60 Vbeta and 13 Jbeta primers. In the study's own analysis: Approximately 12 million of some 80 million unique TCR beta chains were shared, per a later count. Method: immunoSEQ multiplex PCR; TCRdb's copy keeps in-frame clones and lacks some. That table furnishes V, J and clone size, whereas the DNA furnished D and trimming. The profile shows approximately 110,000 clones, 15% of them singletons. The germline V gene encodes CDR1 MNHEY and CDR2 SVGAGI. V gave up 5 bases and J gave up 5 bases; unmatched junction bases: 6. The CDR3 consists of 14 residues. Study results and caveats: Later analysis demonstrated an association between a missense DCLRE1C variant and TCR beta V- and J-gene trimming. A later analysis reportedly found fewer N-insertions in an Asian-associated ancestry cluster than the roughly 670-donor mean. In terms of immune exposure information, only CMV serostatus was available.

The sample consisted of PBMCs. The rearrangement joins TRBV6-5 to TRBJ2-3, with TRBD2 matching over 8 bases. The origin of this receptor is a young woman in good health and CMV-seronegative. In DNA, the CDR3 is TGTGCCAGCAGTGGGGGGACTAGATTAGATACGCAGTATTTT. Residues: CASSGGTRLDTQYF.